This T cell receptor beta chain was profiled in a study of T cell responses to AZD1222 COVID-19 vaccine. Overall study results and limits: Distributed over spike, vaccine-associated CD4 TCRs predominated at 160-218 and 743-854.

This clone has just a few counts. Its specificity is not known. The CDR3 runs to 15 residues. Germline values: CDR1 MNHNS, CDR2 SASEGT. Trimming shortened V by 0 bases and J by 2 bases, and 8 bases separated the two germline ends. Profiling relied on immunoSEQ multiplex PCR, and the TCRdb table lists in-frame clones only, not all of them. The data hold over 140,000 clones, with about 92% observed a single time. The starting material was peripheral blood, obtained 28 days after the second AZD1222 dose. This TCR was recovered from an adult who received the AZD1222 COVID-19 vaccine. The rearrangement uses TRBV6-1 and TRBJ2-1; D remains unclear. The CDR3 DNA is TGTGCCAGCAGTGAAGCAGCACCCGCCTACAATGAGCAGTTCTTC. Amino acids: CASSEAAPAYNEQFF.